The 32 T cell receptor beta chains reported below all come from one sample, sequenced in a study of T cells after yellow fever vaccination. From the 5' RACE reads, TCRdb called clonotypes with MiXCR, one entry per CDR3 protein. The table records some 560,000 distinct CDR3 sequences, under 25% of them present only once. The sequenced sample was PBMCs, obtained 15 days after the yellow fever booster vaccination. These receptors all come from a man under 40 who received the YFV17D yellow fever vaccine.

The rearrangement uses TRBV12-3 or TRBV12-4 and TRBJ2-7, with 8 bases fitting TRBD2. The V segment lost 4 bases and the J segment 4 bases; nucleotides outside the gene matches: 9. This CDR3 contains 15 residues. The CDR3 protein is CASSSPGLGKYEQYF. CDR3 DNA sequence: TGTGCCAGCAGTTCTCCGGGACTAGGCAAGTACGAGCAGTACTTC.

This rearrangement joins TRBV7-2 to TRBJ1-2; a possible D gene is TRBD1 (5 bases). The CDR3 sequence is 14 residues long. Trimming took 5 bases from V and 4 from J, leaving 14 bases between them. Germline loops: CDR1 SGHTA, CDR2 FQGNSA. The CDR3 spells CASSPQGPVYGYTF. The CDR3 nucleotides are TGTGCCAGCAGCCCTCAGGGACCCGTCTATGGCTACACCTTC.

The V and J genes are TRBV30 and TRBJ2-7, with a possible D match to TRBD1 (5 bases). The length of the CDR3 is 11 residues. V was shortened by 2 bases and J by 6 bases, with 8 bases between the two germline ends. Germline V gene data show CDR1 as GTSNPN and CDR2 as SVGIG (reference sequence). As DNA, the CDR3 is TGTGCCTGGAGTTCAGGGTTCGAGCAGTACTTC. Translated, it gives CAWSSGFEQYF.

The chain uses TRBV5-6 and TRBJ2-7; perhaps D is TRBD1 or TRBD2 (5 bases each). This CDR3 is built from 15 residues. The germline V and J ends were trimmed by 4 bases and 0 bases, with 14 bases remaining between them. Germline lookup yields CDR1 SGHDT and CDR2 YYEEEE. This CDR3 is CASSLPGPSSYEQYF. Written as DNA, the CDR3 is TGTGCCAGCAGCCTTCCGGGACCGAGCTCCTACGAGCAGTACTTC.

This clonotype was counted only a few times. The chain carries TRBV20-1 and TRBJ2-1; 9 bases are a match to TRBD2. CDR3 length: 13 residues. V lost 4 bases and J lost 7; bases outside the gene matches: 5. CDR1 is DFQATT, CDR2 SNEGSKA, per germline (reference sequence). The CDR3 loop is CSANSGSENEQFF. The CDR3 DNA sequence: TGCAGTGCTAATAGCGGGAGTGAGAATGAGCAGTTCTTC.

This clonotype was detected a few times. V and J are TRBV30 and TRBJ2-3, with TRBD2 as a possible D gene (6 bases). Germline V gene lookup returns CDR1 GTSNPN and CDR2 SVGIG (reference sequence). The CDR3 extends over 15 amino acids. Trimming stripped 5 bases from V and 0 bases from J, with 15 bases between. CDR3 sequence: CAWSSVAASTDTQYF. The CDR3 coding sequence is TGTGCCTGGTCAAGCGTAGCGGCGAGCACAGATACGCAGTATTTT.

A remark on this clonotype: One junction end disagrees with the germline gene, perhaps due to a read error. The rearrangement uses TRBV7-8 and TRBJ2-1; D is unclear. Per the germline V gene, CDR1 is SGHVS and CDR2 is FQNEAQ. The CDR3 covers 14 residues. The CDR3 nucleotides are TGTGCCAGCAGCTCCTACTTAGGAGAGAATGGGCAGTTCTTC. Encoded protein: CASSSYLGENGQFF.

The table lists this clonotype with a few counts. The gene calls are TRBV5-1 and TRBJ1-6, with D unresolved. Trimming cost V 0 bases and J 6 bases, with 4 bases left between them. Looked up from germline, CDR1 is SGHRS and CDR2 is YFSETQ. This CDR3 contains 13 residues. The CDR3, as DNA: TGCGCCAGCAGCTTGGGGACTAATTCACCCCTCCACTTT. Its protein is CASSLGTNSPLHF.

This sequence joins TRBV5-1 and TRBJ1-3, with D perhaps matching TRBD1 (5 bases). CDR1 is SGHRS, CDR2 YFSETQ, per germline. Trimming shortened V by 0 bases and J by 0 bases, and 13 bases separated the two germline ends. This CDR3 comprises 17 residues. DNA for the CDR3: TGCGCCAGCAGCTTGGACAGGCTAACATACTCTGGAAACACCATATATTTT. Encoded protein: CASSLDRLTYSGNTIYF.

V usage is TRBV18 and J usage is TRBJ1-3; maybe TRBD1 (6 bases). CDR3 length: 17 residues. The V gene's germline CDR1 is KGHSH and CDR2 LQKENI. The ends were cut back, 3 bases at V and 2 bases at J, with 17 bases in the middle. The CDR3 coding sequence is TGTGCCAGCTCACCTCCCGGGACACCGTATCCTGGAAACACCATATATTTT. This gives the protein CASSPPGTPYPGNTIYF.

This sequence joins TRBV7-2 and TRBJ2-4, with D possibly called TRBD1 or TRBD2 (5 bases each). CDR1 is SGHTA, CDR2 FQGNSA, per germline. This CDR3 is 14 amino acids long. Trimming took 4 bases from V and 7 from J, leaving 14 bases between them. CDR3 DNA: TGTGCCAGCAGCTCGAGGGGACCCGGGAACATTCAGTACTTC. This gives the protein CASSSRGPGNIQYF. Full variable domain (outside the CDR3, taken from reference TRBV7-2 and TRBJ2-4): GAGVSQSPSNKVTEKGKDVELRCDPISGHTALYWYRQSLGQGLEFLIYFQGNSAPDKSGLPSDRFSAERTGGSVSTLTIQRTQQEDSAVYLCASSSRGPGNIQYFGAGTRLSVL.

CDR3 coding DNA: TGTGCCAGCAGTCGGGACAGGGGGCGCAACGAGCAGTACTTC. As protein: CASSRDRGRNEQYF. J is TRBJ2-7 and V is TRBV6-5; 12 bases map to TRBD1. The CDR3 loop spans 14 amino acids. The J segment lost 5 bases and the V segment lost 5 bases, leaving 4 bases of the junction unmatched. Germline CDR1 is MNHEY and CDR2 is SVGAGI.

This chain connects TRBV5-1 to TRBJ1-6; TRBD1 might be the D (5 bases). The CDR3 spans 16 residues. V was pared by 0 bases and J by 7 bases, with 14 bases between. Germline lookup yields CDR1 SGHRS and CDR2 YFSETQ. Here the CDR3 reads CASSLESGLINSPLHF. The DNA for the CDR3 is TGCGCCAGCAGCTTGGAGTCAGGGCTAATCAATTCACCCCTCCACTTT.

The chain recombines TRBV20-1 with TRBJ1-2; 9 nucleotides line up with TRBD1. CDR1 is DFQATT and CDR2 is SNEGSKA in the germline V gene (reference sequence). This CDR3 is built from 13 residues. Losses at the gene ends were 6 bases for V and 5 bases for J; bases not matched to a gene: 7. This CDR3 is CSAGQGAVYGYTF. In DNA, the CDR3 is TGCAGTGCGGGACAGGGAGCGGTATATGGCTACACCTTC.

CDR3: CASSLDLGTSGIGEQFF. CDR3 DNA sequence: TGTGCCAGCAGCTTAGATCTAGGAACTAGCGGGATTGGTGAGCAGTTCTTC. This rearrangement joins TRBV11-2 to TRBJ2-1, with 10 bases aligning to TRBD2. Trimming cost V 0 bases and J 9 bases; bases outside gene matches: 11. CDR1 is SGHAT and CDR2 is FQNNGV in the germline V gene. The CDR3 extends over 17 amino acids.

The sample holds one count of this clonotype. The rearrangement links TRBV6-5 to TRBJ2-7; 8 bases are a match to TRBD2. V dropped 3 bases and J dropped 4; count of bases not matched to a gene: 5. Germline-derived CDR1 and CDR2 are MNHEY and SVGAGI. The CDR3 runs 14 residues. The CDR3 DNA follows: TGTGCCAGCAGTTATGACGGGAGGGGGTACGAGCAGTACTTC. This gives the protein CASSYDGRGYEQYF.

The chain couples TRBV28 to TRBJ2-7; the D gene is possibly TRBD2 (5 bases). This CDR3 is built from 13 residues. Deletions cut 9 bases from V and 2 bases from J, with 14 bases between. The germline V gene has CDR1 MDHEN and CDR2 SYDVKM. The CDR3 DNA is TGTGCCAGGGATAGCGCGTATCCCTACGAGCAGTACTTC. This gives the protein CARDSAYPYEQYF.

CDR3 nucleotides: TGTGCCAGCTCACCACTCGAGGGTGGTAGTACGCAGTATTTT. Protein: CASSPLEGGSTQYF. The chain employs TRBV18 and TRBJ2-3, with D perhaps TRBD2 (5 bases). The CDR3 sequence is 14 residues long. Germline values: CDR1 KGHSH, CDR2 LQKENI. The V gene lost 1 base and the J gene lost 8 bases, with 13 bases spanning the gap.

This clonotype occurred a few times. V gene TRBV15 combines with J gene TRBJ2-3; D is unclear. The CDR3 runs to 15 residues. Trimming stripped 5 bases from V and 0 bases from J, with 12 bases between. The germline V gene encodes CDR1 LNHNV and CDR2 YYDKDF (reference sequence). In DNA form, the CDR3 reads TGTGCCACCAGCGCTGGGGTCACTAGCACAGATACGCAGTATTTT. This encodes CATSAGVTSTDTQYF.

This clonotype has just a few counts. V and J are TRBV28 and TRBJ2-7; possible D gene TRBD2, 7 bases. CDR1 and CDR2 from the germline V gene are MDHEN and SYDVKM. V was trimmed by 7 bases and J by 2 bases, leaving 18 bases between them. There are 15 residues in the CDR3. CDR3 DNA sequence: TGTGCCAGCACCTTGGGGGAGGGGGAAGCCTACGAGCAGTACTTC. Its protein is CASTLGEGEAYEQYF.

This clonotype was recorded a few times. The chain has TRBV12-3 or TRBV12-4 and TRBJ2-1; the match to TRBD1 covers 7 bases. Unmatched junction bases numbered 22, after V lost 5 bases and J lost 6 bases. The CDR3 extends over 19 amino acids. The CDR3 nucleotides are TGTGCCAGCAGTCGAGGACAGGCTTACTCCCGGAAAGCGGCCAATGAGCAGTTCTTC. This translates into CASSRGQAYSRKAANEQFF.

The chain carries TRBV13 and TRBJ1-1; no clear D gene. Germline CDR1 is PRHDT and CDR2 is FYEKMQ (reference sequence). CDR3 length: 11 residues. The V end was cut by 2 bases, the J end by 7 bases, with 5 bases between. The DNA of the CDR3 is TGTGCCAGCAGCTTATATAATGAAGCTTTCTTT. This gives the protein CASSLYNEAFF.

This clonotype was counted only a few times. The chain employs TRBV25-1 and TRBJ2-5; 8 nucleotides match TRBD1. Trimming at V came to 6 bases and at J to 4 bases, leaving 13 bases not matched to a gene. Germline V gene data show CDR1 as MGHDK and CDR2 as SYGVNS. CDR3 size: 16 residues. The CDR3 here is CASSSGTGKIGETQYF. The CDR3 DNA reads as TGTGCCAGCAGCTCCGGGACAGGCAAGATCGGAGAGACCCAGTACTTC.

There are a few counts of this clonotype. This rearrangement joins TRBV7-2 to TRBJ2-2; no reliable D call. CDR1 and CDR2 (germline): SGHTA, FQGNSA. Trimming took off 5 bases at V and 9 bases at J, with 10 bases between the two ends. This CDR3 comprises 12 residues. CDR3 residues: CASSPSGRELFF. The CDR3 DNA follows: TGTGCCAGCAGCCCCTCGGGCCGGGAGCTGTTTTTT.

The CDR3, as DNA: TGCAGTGCTACCGGGACCTTTTCCTACGAGCAGTACTTC. This translates into CSATGTFSYEQYF. This chain links TRBV20-1 with TRBJ2-7, with D perhaps being TRBD1 or TRBD2 (5 bases each). V gave up 4 bases and J gave up 1 base, with 11 bases separating them. CDR1 is DFQATT and CDR2 is SNEGSKA in the germline V gene (reference sequence). CDR3 size: 13 residues.

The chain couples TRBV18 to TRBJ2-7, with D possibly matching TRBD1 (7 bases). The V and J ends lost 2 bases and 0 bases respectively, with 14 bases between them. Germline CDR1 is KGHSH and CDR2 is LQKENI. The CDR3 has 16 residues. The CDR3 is CASSPAGTGASYEQYF. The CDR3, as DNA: TGTGCCAGCTCACCAGCGGGAACAGGGGCCTCCTACGAGCAGTACTTC.

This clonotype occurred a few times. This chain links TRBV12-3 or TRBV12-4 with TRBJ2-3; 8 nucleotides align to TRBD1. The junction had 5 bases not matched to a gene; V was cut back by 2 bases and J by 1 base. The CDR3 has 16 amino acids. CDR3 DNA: TGTGCCAGCAGTTTACAGGGGGCGCTGGGCACAGATACGCAGTATTTT. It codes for CASSLQGALGTDTQYF.

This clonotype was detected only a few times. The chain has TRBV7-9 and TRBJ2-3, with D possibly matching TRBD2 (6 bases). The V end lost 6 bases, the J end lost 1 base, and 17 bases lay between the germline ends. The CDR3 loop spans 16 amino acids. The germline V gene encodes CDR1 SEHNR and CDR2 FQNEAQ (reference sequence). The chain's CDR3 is CASRGGSRTRTDTQYF. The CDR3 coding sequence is TGTGCCAGCAGGGGAGGCTCAAGGACGCGCACAGATACGCAGTATTTT.

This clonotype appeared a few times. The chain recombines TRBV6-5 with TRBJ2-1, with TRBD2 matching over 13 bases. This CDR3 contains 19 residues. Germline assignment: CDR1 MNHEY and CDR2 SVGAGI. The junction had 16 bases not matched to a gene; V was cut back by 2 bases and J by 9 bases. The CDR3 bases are TGTGCCAGCAGTTACCGCGGTGGACTAGCGGGAGAAAGTCAATTTGAGCAGTTCTTC. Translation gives CASSYRGGLAGESQFEQFF.

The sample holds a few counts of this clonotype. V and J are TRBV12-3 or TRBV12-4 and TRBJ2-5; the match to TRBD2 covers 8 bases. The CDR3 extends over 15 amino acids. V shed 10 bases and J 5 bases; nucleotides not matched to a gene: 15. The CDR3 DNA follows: TGTGCCATTACTAAAAACCAGCGGGAGATGGAGACCCAGTACTTC. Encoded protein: CAITKNQREMETQYF.

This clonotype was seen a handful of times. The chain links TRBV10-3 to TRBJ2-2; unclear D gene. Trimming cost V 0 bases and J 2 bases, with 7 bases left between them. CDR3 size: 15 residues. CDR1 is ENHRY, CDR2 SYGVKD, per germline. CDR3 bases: TGTGCCATCAGTGAGTCGTTACTTAACACCGGGGAGCTGTTTTTT. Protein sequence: CAISESLLNTGELFF.

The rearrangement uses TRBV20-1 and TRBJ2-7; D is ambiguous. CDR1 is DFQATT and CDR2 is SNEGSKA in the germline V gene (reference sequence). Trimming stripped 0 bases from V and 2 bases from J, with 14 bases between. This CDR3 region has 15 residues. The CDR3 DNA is TGCAGTGCTAGAGATGGCGCAGGCCGGCCCTACGAGCAGTACTTC. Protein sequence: CSARDGAGRPYEQYF.